A single TCR beta chain is shown here with its context. The source of the sample is a study of blood T cell repertoires in COVID-19. On the study more broadly: PBMCs, B-cell-depleted T cells, or T cells were the source of the cDNA or gDNA that made up the material.

Assay used: immunoSEQ multiplex PCR; TCRdb lists only in-frame clones, some missing. The sample consists of over 100,000 clones, 60% to 85% of them appearing once. The ends lost 5 bases at V and 2 bases at J; junction bases unmatched: 11. This CDR3 contains 16 residues. Germline V CDR1 and CDR2: SGHTA, FQGNSA. The clonotype originates from a human donor in a cohort sampled during active or convalescent COVID-19. Sequenced sample: peripheral blood. This chain connects TRBV7-2 to TRBJ2-7; 8 bases agree with TRBD1. The CDR3 region is CASSPFTGGPPYEQYF. The CDR3 DNA is TGTGCCAGCAGCCCATTCACAGGGGGACCCCCCTACGAGCAGTACTTC.